These T cell receptor beta chains were read from a single sample in a study of cytomegalovirus exposure and HLA in healthy donors. Clones were read by immunoSEQ multiplex PCR, and TCRdb kept only the in-frame ones, dropping some. The sample holds about 160,000 clones; roughly 87% are singletons and the top ten take more than 0.7%. The sequenced sample consisted of PBMCs. The receptor source for this set is a woman aged 25 to 39 in good health and CMV-seronegative. Each CDR3 is given with its conserved first and last residue. A D gene is named only where the DNA matches it firmly. Expanded clones get a size class; other rows say once, few or many, or leave the size out.

CDR3nt: TGTGCCAGCAGCCAAAGACTAGCGGGAGGAGGGAATGAGCAGTTCTTC; CDR3aa: CASSQRLAGGGNEQFF; j_gene: TRBJ2-1; v_gene: TRBV14; abundance: .; d_gene: TRBD2
CDR3nt: TGTGCCAGCAGCCCGAGCGCCCTTCCGGGACTAGCGTTGAGCACAGATACGCAGTATTTT; CDR3aa: CASSPSALPGLALSTDTQYF; j_gene: TRBJ2-3; v_gene: TRBV7-3; abundance: once; d_gene: TRBD2
CDR3nt: TGTGCCAGCAGTTCCGGCTACAATGAGCAGTTCTTC; CDR3aa: CASSSGYNEQFF; j_gene: TRBJ2-1; v_gene: TRBV27; abundance: .; d_gene: .
CDR3nt: TGTGCCAGCAGCCGAGAGGCCGCGGCGGGGAGCACCGGGGAGCTGTTTTTT; CDR3aa: CASSREAAAGSTGELFF; j_gene: TRBJ2-2; v_gene: TRBV5-4; abundance: .; d_gene: .
CDR3nt: TGTGCCAGCAGCGGATACAGGGATGAAAAACTGTTTTTT; CDR3aa: CASSGYRDEKLFF; j_gene: TRBJ1-4; v_gene: TRBV9; abundance: .; d_gene: .
CDR3nt: TGTGCCAGCAACTTAGGAGACTTCCTCACAGATACGCAGTATTTT; CDR3aa: CASNLGDFLTDTQYF; j_gene: TRBJ2-3; v_gene: TRBV2; abundance: .; d_gene: .
CDR3nt: TGTGCCAGCAGCTCGACAGAGATCTATGGCTACACCTTC; CDR3aa: CASSSTEIYGYTF; j_gene: TRBJ1-2; v_gene: TRBV7-8; abundance: .; d_gene: .
CDR3nt: TGTGCCATCAGTGAGGGGACAACTGGAAACACCATATATTTT; CDR3aa: CAISEGTTGNTIYF; j_gene: TRBJ1-3; v_gene: TRBV10-3; abundance: .; d_gene: .
CDR3nt: TGTGCCAGCAGCTTAGAACTAGCGGGGGGTAATGAGCAGTTCTTC; CDR3aa: CASSLELAGGNEQFF; j_gene: TRBJ2-1; v_gene: TRBV7-2; abundance: .; d_gene: TRBD2
CDR3nt: TGTGCCAGCAGCTCGGGGGGTGCCCGGTTTGAGACCCAGTACTTC; CDR3aa: CASSSGGARFETQYF; j_gene: TRBJ2-5; v_gene: TRBV7-2; abundance: .; d_gene: TRBD2
CDR3nt: TGTGCCAGCAGCTCCAAAGGGGGAAACACTGAAGCTTTCTTT; CDR3aa: CASSSKGGNTEAFF; j_gene: TRBJ1-1; v_gene: TRBV7-6; abundance: few; d_gene: .
CDR3nt: TGTGCCAGCGATAGTGACCCTGGGACAGTAAATCAGCCCCAGCATTTT; CDR3aa: CASDSDPGTVNQPQHF; j_gene: TRBJ1-5; v_gene: TRBV9; abundance: .; d_gene: TRBD1
CDR3nt: TGCGCCAGCAGCCATCTTCACGGGAATCAGCCCCAGCATTTT; CDR3aa: CASSHLHGNQPQHF; j_gene: TRBJ1-5; v_gene: TRBV4-1; abundance: .; d_gene: .
CDR3nt: TGTGCCACCAGCAGAGACCGTCGGACAGGGGACACCGGGGAGCTGTTTTTT; CDR3aa: CATSRDRRTGDTGELFF; j_gene: TRBJ2-2; v_gene: TRBV15; abundance: .; d_gene: TRBD1
CDR3nt: TGTGCCAGCAGGGCCCAAGAGACCCAGTACTTC; CDR3aa: CASRAQETQYF; j_gene: TRBJ2-5; v_gene: TRBV2; abundance: .; d_gene: .
CDR3nt: TGTGCCAGTAGCCAGAGCACAGATACGCAGTATTTT; CDR3aa: CASSQSTDTQYF; j_gene: TRBJ2-3; v_gene: TRBV19; abundance: .; d_gene: .
CDR3nt: TGTGCCAGCAGCCGACAGGGGATTAAGAGCGCTGAAGCTTTCTTT; CDR3aa: CASSRQGIKSAEAFF; j_gene: TRBJ1-1; v_gene: TRBV11-2; abundance: .; d_gene: TRBD1
CDR3nt: TGCGCCAGCAGCTTATACGAGGGTAACACCGGGGAGCTGTTTTTT; CDR3aa: CASSLYEGNTGELFF; j_gene: TRBJ2-2; v_gene: TRBV5-1; abundance: .; d_gene: .
CDR3nt: TGTGCCAGCAGTCCCCTGGGCAGGGGAGACACTGAAGCTTTCTTT; CDR3aa: CASSPLGRGDTEAFF; j_gene: TRBJ1-1; v_gene: TRBV27; abundance: .; d_gene: .
CDR3nt: TGTGCCAGCACCGCGGACAGGGGCGATACCTACGAGCAGTACTTC; CDR3aa: CASTADRGDTYEQYF; j_gene: TRBJ2-7; v_gene: TRBV11-2; abundance: .; d_gene: TRBD1
CDR3nt: TGTGCCAGCAGAAGATGGACAGAGCAATATGGCTACACCTTC; CDR3aa: CASRRWTEQYGYTF; j_gene: TRBJ1-2; v_gene: TRBV6-5; abundance: .; d_gene: .
CDR3nt: TGCGCCAGCAGTGAAGGAACAGGGTTTGGGAGCTCCTACGAGCAGTACTTC; CDR3aa: CASSEGTGFGSSYEQYF; j_gene: TRBJ2-7; v_gene: TRBV10-1; abundance: .; d_gene: .
CDR3nt: TGTGCCAGCAGATTGCGGGAGCTTTCACGAGAGACCCAGTACTTC; CDR3aa: CASRLRELSRETQYF; j_gene: TRBJ2-5; v_gene: TRBV27; abundance: .; d_gene: TRBD2
CDR3nt: TGTGCCAGTAGTTCACGGGGTAAGGGCAGCAACACTGAAGCTTTCTTT; CDR3aa: CASSSRGKGSNTEAFF; j_gene: TRBJ1-1; v_gene: TRBV19; abundance: .; d_gene: .
CDR3nt: TGTGCCAGCAGTTTTTTCACGGGGAATGAGCAGTTCTTC; CDR3aa: CASSFFTGNEQFF; j_gene: TRBJ2-1; v_gene: TRBV27; abundance: .; d_gene: .